These 22 T cell receptor beta chains were all obtained from the same sample, sequenced in a study of blood T cell repertoires in COVID-19. TCRdb's table, derived via immunoSEQ multiplex PCR, lists solely in-frame clones and lacks some. The table has approximately 480,000 clones, approximately 90% seen once. The material sequenced was PBMCs or T cells enriched from blood (not recorded which). All receptors come from a woman between 18 and 29 years old who had recovered from COVID-19.

V gene TRBV19 combines with J gene TRBJ2-7; 7 bases match TRBD1. Germline CDR1 is LNHDA and CDR2 is SQIVND (reference sequence). V dropped 4 bases and J dropped 5; count of bases not matched to a gene: 5. The CDR3 has 13 residues. Written as DNA, the CDR3 is TGTGCCAGTAGTAGTACTACAGGGGACGAGCAGTACTTC. Its protein product is CASSSTTGDEQYF.

V usage is TRBV6-5 and J usage is TRBJ2-7; a possible D gene is TRBD2 (5 bases). CDR1 and CDR2 (germline): MNHEY, SVGAGI. CDR3 length: 11 amino acids. The V end was cut by 8 bases, the J end by 1 base, with 6 bases between. CDR3 coding DNA: TGTGCCAGCGGAGGTTCCTACGAGCAGTACTTC. This translates into CASGGSYEQYF.

The chain uses TRBV5-6 and TRBJ2-7; the D gene is possibly TRBD2 (5 bases). Looked up from germline, CDR1 is SGHDT and CDR2 is YYEEEE. V lost 1 base and J lost 5, with 16 bases in between. The CDR3 loop spans 15 amino acids. The CDR3 here is CASSLRGPLEDEQYF. Here the CDR3 DNA reads TGTGCCAGCAGCTTGAGAGGGCCCCTCGAGGACGAGCAGTACTTC.

The chain combines TRBV28 with TRBJ2-2; 7 bases are a match to TRBD1. V was clipped by 4 bases and J by 7 bases; unmatched bases: 12. CDR1 is MDHEN and CDR2 is SYDVKM in the germline V gene. The CDR3 has 16 amino acids. CDR3 region: CASSSYRQGVIGELFF. CDR3 sequence (DNA): TGTGCCAGCAGTTCCTACCGACAGGGTGTGATCGGGGAGCTGTTTTTT. The complete variable domain, with remaining parts taken from reference TRBV28 and TRBJ2-2, reads DVKVTQSSRYLVKRTGEKVFLECVQDMDHENMFWYRQDPGLGLRLIYFSYDVKMKEKGDIPEGYSVSREKKERFSLILESASTNQTSMYLCASSSYRQGVIGELFFGEGSRLTVL.

The rearrangement links TRBV7-2 to TRBJ2-7; D uncertain. The CDR3 length is 13 residues. V was trimmed by 5 bases and J by 6 bases, leaving 14 bases between them. Germline V CDR1 and CDR2: SGHTA, FQGNSA. CDR3 coding DNA: TGTGCCAGCAGCCCTTGGCCACGACTCGAGCAGTACTTC. This gives the protein CASSPWPRLEQYF.

This clone was seen a few times. The genes are TRBV2 and TRBJ1-5; D is possibly TRBD1 (5 bases). CDR1 and CDR2 (germline): SNHLY, FYNNEI. The germline V and J ends were trimmed by 3 bases and 5 bases, with 14 bases remaining between them. CDR3 length: 15 residues. The CDR3 reads CASSEGQGSHQPQHF. Written as DNA, the CDR3 is TGTGCCAGCAGTGAGGGCCAGGGCTCCCATCAGCCCCAGCATTTT.

The chain recombines TRBV6-4 with TRBJ2-3, with 8 nucleotides matching TRBD2. V was pared by 11 bases and J by 2 bases, with 12 bases of the junction left unmatched. CDR1 and CDR2 from the germline V gene are MRHNA and SNTAGT. This CDR3 is built from 15 residues. The DNA of the CDR3 is TGTGCCTCATCGCGGGCGGGGGGCGCCACAGATACGCAGTATTTT. It encodes CASSRAGGATDTQYF.

The chain is built from TRBV5-4 and TRBJ2-1; possible D gene TRBD1, 6 bases. Germline CDR1 reads SGHNT; CDR2 reads YYREEE (reference sequence). This CDR3 is 14 amino acids long. V lost 4 bases and J lost 7, with 15 bases in between. The CDR3 nucleotides read TGTGCCAGCAGCCTGGACAGTATCTCGAATGAGCAGTTCTTC. This encodes CASSLDSISNEQFF.

This clone occurred once. The rearrangement links TRBV3-1 (or the pseudogene TRBV3-2) to TRBJ2-7; TRBD1 aligns across 8 bases. Germline CDR1 reads LGHDT; CDR2 reads YNNKEL (reference sequence). The junction had 10 bases not matched to a gene; V was cut back by 1 base and J by 5 bases. This CDR3 is 16 amino acids long. CDR3 in DNA: TGTGCCAGCAGCCAAGGAGGACAGGGAGTTCCTGACGAGCAGTACTTC. This translates into CASSQGGQGVPDEQYF.

This chain joins TRBV6-2 or TRBV6-3 and TRBJ1-5, with 8 bases fitting TRBD1. The germline CDR1 and CDR2 sequences are MNHEY and SVGEGT. The CDR3 has 16 residues. V dropped 4 bases and J dropped 4; count of bases not matched to a gene: 9. The CDR3, as DNA: TGTGCCAGCAGTTTGACCGGGACAGGCCTAAATCAGCCCCAGCATTTT. Its protein product is CASSLTGTGLNQPQHF.

This chain links TRBV6-5 with TRBJ1-6, with 7 bases matching TRBD1. V trimming: 7 bases; J trimming: 7 bases; junction bases outside the gene matches: 10. The V gene's germline CDR1 is MNHEY and CDR2 SVGAGI. This CDR3 has 15 amino acids. CDR3 DNA: TGTGCCAGCATTCTAATGCTAGGGGGCAATTCACCCCTCCACTTT. It specifies CASILMLGGNSPLHF.

This clone occurred once. This chain joins TRBV30 and TRBJ1-6; maybe TRBD1 (6 bases). CDR1 is GTSNPN and CDR2 is SVGIG in the germline V gene (reference sequence). V was clipped by 0 bases and J by 9 bases, with 15 bases between them. The CDR3 extends over 15 amino acids. This CDR3 reads CAWSVPGQLASPLHF. CDR3 bases: TGTGCCTGGAGTGTCCCCGGACAGTTAGCTTCACCCCTCCACTTT.

V usage is TRBV28 and J usage is TRBJ1-2; 7 positions agree with TRBD1. Trimming cost V 8 bases and J 6 bases; bases outside gene matches: 9. The CDR3 has 13 residues. Germline CDR1 MDHEN, CDR2 SYDVKM. This CDR3 is CASRQGLWDGYTF. CDR3 DNA: TGTGCCAGCCGACAGGGACTTTGGGATGGCTACACCTTC.

The chain is built from TRBV7-9 and TRBJ2-1; D might be TRBD1 (6 bases). Deletions cut 8 bases from V and 4 bases from J, with 15 bases between. The CDR3 length is 14 residues. Per germline, CDR1 SEHNR and CDR2 FQNEAQ (reference sequence). The CDR3 DNA is TGTGCCAGCCTGAAGACAGGCGCTTACAATGAGCAGTTCTTC. It codes for CASLKTGAYNEQFF. Drawing the rest from reference TRBV7-9 and TRBJ2-1, the complete variable domain is DTGVSQNPRHKITKRGQNVTFRCDPISEHNRLYWYRQTLGQGPEFLTYFQNEAQLEKSRLLSDRFSAERPKGSFSTLEIQRTEQGDSAMYLCASLKTGAYNEQFFGPGTRLTVL.

This chain joins TRBV2 and TRBJ2-1, with TRBD1 matching 9 bases. This CDR3 region has 14 residues. Germline lookup yields CDR1 SNHLY and CDR2 FYNNEI. V was clipped by 4 bases and J by 5 bases; unmatched bases: 3. As DNA, the CDR3 is TGTGCCAGCAGTGGGGACAGGGCCCACAATGAGCAGTTCTTC. Its translation is CASSGDRAHNEQFF. The whole variable domain, remainder taken from reference TRBV2 and TRBJ2-1, is EPEVTQTPSHQVTQMGQEVILRCVPISNHLYFYWYRQILGQKVEFLVSFYNNEISEKSEIFDDQFSVERPDGSNFTLKIRSTKLEDSAMYFCASSGDRAHNEQFFGPGTRLTVL.

This clone occurred a few times. The chain uses TRBV3-1 (or the pseudogene TRBV3-2) and TRBJ1-4; 10 bases align to TRBD1. CDR1 is LGHDT, CDR2 YNNKEL, per germline (reference sequence). CDR3 length: 17 residues. Trimming cost V 2 bases and J 3 bases; bases outside gene matches: 6. This CDR3 is CASSQLGQGVANEKLFF. CDR3 bases: TGTGCCAGCAGCCAACTTGGACAGGGGGTCGCTAATGAAAAACTGTTTTTT.

This clone was observed a handful of times. The gene calls are TRBV10-3 and TRBJ1-1; D is uncertain. V was shortened by 11 bases and J by 3 bases, with 25 bases between the two germline ends. Germline loops: CDR1 ENHRY, CDR2 SYGVKD. The CDR3 has 16 amino acids. The CDR3 here is CACKPQRYDGDTEAFF. The CDR3 DNA reads as TGTGCCTGTAAACCCCAAAGGTACGACGGGGACACTGAAGCTTTCTTT.

V gene TRBV28 combines with J gene TRBJ1-6; D unclear. Trimming shortened V by 2 bases and J by 7 bases, and 15 bases separated the two germline ends. The CDR3 covers 16 residues. CDR1 is MDHEN, CDR2 SYDVKM, per germline. The CDR3 here is CASSLTLERGNSPLHF. In nucleotides, the CDR3 is TGTGCCAGCAGTTTAACCCTGGAGCGAGGGAATTCACCCCTCCACTTT. The complete variable domain, with remaining parts taken from reference TRBV28 and TRBJ1-6, reads DVKVTQSSRYLVKRTGEKVFLECVQDMDHENMFWYRQDPGLGLRLIYFSYDVKMKEKGDIPEGYSVSREKKERFSLILESASTNQTSMYLCASSLTLERGNSPLHFGNGTRLTVT.

This rearrangement joins TRBV14 to TRBJ1-1, with no clear D. The V gene lost 6 bases and the J gene lost 5 bases, with 13 bases spanning the gap. This CDR3 has 13 amino acids. The germline gives CDR1 SGHDN, CDR2 FVKESK. The CDR3 loop reads CASSFYSNTEAFF. In DNA form, the CDR3 reads TGTGCCAGCAGTTTTTATAGTAATACTGAAGCTTTCTTT.

This sequence joins TRBV12-5 and TRBJ2-7, with D tentatively TRBD2 (7 bases). The length of the CDR3 is 14 residues. CDR1 LGHNT and CDR2 FRNRAP come from the germline V gene. Trimming left V 5 bases short and J 5 bases short, with 16 bases between. CDR3 in DNA: TGTGCTAGTGGTCCATTGCGGGGGCTCGACGAGCAGTACTTC. The encoded protein is CASGPLRGLDEQYF.

V gene TRBV24-1 combines with J gene TRBJ2-2; 8 bases fit TRBD2. The ends lost 3 bases at V and 5 bases at J; junction bases unmatched: 7. CDR1 is KGHDR and CDR2 is SFDVKD in the germline V gene. The CDR3 has 16 amino acids. The CDR3 DNA is TGTGCCACCAGTGATCTACCGGGGGGGCGAACCGGGGAGCTGTTTTTT. Its protein product is CATSDLPGGRTGELFF.

The V gene is TRBV5-6, the J gene TRBJ1-3; weak D call: TRBD1 (5 bases). The CDR3 covers 17 residues. V was clipped by 2 bases and J by 0 bases, with 15 bases between them. Germline CDR1 reads SGHDT; CDR2 reads YYEEEE. The DNA for the CDR3 is TGTGCCAGCAGCTTTAGTTGGGCGGGGGACTCTGGAAACACCATATATTTT. Its protein is CASSFSWAGDSGNTIYF.